A single sample gave rise to the 27 T cell receptor beta chains below, sequenced in a study of radiotherapy plus CTLA-4 blockade in lung cancer (dated 2018 in TCRdb). Library method: the immunoSEQ multiplex PCR assay. The clones in this table, taken by TCRdb from immuneACCESS, are in-frame only. Not every clone is retained; where verified, under half of the shortfall comes from an unresolved V gene, and the cause of the rest is unknown. The sample table contains about 97,000 clones; only one count was recorded for 65% to 85% of them. The ten largest clones represent about 3% of the sample. Sequenced material: peripheral blood, taken from a patient treated with radiotherapy plus ipilimumab. These receptors were collected from a human donor with non-small cell lung cancer who had a partial response to radiotherapy plus ipilimumab. Some clones in this sample may be carry-over from other donors' samples.

This chain connects TRBV27 to TRBJ1-3; the D gene is possibly TRBD1 (6 bases). V dropped 7 bases and J dropped 4 bases, with 17 bases sitting between them. The CDR3 sequence is 15 residues long. Germline assignment: CDR1 MNHEY and CDR2 SMNVEV (reference sequence). The CDR3 reads CASTLGGGAGNTIYF. CDR3 nucleotide sequence: TGTGCCAGCACCCTGGGGGGGGGCGCGGGAAACACCATATATTTT.

The chain has TRBV5-8 and TRBJ2-5; 10 nucleotides line up with TRBD1. The CDR3 runs 16 residues. J lost 2 bases, V lost 0 bases, and 4 bases had no gene match. CDR1 is SGHTS and CDR2 is YDEGEE in the germline V gene. The CDR3: CASSLGTGGWQETQYF. CDR3 DNA sequence: TGTGCCAGCAGCTTGGGGACAGGGGGTTGGCAAGAGACCCAGTACTTC.

This chain joins TRBV5-4 and TRBJ2-5; 14 positions agree with TRBD2. Germline V gene data show CDR1 as SGHNT and CDR2 as YYREEE (reference sequence). The CDR3 is 17 residues long. Unmatched junction bases numbered 9, after V lost 3 bases and J lost 5 bases. The CDR3 region has the DNA TGTGCCAGCAGCTCGGAGACTAGCGGGAGGGGCTGGGAGACCCAGTACTTC. Translating gives CASSSETSGRGWETQYF. Filled out from reference TRBV5-4 and TRBJ2-5, the complete variable domain reads ETGVTQSPTHLIKTRGQQVTLRCSSQSGHNTVSWYQQALGQGPQFIFQYYREEENGRGNFPPRFSGLQFPNYSSELNVNALELDDSALYLCASSSETSGRGWETQYFGPGTRLLVL.

The chain combines TRBV19 with TRBJ1-2, with a weak D call TRBD1 (5 bases). V lost 3 bases and J lost 4, with 15 bases in between. This CDR3 has 15 amino acids. CDR1 is LNHDA, CDR2 SQIVND, per germline (reference sequence). The CDR3 coding sequence is TGTGCCAGTAGTATGGGGCCGGGCAGAAGCTATGGCTACACCTTC. Translation: CASSMGPGRSYGYTF.

The V gene is TRBV18, the J gene TRBJ1-4; possible D gene TRBD1, 6 bases. Germline CDR1 and CDR2: KGHSH and LQKENI. V lost 6 bases, J lost 0 bases, and 8 bases lay in between. The CDR3 runs to 14 residues. The CDR3 DNA reads TGTGCCAGCTCTCGGACAGCAACTAATGAAAAACTGTTTTTT. Translation gives CASSRTATNEKLFF.

The chain carries TRBV4-3 and TRBJ2-2; possible D gene TRBD2, 6 bases. The CDR3 contains 15 residues. Germline assignment: CDR1 LGHNA and CDR2 YSLEER. The V end lost 3 bases, the J end lost 5 bases, and 13 bases lay between the germline ends. CDR3 sequence: CASSHQLARTGELFF. In nucleotides, the CDR3 is TGCGCCAGCAGCCACCAACTAGCTCGGACCGGGGAGCTGTTTTTT.

The gene calls are TRBV4-1 and TRBJ2-7; a possible D gene is TRBD1 (6 bases). V gave up 1 base and J gave up 1 base, with 11 bases separating them. CDR1 is MGHRA and CDR2 is YSYEKL in the germline V gene. This CDR3 contains 15 residues. The CDR3 loop is CASSQGQEVSYEQYF. The DNA for the CDR3 is TGCGCCAGCAGCCAAGGACAGGAGGTGTCCTACGAGCAGTACTTC.

This chain joins TRBV10-1 and TRBJ2-3, with D maybe TRBD1 (5 bases). Germline CDR1 reads WNHNN; CDR2 reads SYGVQD (reference sequence). The CDR3 extends over 12 amino acids. V lost 4 bases to trimming and J lost 8 bases, with 10 bases between them. CDR3 sequence (DNA): TGCGCCAGCAGTGTTTCTAGGGGTACGCAGTATTTT. Translation gives CASSVSRGTQYF.

V gene TRBV11-3 combines with J gene TRBJ2-3, with 9 bases matching TRBD1. The CDR3 runs 16 residues. The J segment lost 2 bases and the V segment lost 5 bases, leaving 8 bases of the junction unmatched. Germline V lookup: CDR1 SGHNT, CDR2 YENEEA. CDR3 coding DNA: TGTGCCAGCAGCCCACCGGGACAGGGAAACACAGATACGCAGTATTTT. Amino acid sequence: CASSPPGQGNTDTQYF.

The rearrangement uses TRBV29-1 and TRBJ2-7; D gene uncertain. Germline V gene data show CDR1 as SQVTM and CDR2 as ANQGSEA. This CDR3 comprises 12 residues. Trimming pared 4 bases from V and 0 bases from J, leaving 7 bases between. CDR3: CSVVQNSYEQYF. Here the CDR3 DNA reads TGCAGCGTTGTCCAAAACTCCTACGAGCAGTACTTC.

The rearrangement links TRBV4-3 to TRBJ2-7; D is undetermined. The CDR3 is 15 amino acids. V lost 1 base to trimming and J lost 2 bases, with 12 bases between them. Germline CDR1 LGHNA, CDR2 YSLEER. The CDR3 loop reads CASSQGQPNTYEQYF. The CDR3 DNA is TGCGCCAGCAGCCAAGGACAACCCAACACCTACGAGCAGTACTTC.

This sequence joins TRBV10-1 and TRBJ2-1, with D possibly being TRBD2 (5 bases). Germline-derived CDR1 and CDR2 are WNHNN and SYGVQD (reference sequence). V shed 2 bases and J shed 2 bases, with 10 bases lying between them. The CDR3 runs to 15 residues. CDR3 sequence reads: CASSEPGKAYNEQFF. The CDR3 bases are TGCGCCAGCAGTGAGCCCGGGAAAGCCTACAATGAGCAGTTCTTC.

V is TRBV5-4 and J is TRBJ2-7, with 10 bases identical to TRBD1. Germline V gene sequence: CDR1 SGHNT, CDR2 YYREEE (reference sequence). This CDR3 comprises 14 residues. Trimming removed 4 bases from V and 7 bases from J; junction bases left unmatched: 8. The CDR3 sequence: CASSPGTGVGEQYF. CDR3 nucleotides: TGTGCCAGCAGCCCAGGGACAGGGGTGGGAGAGCAGTACTTC.

This clone was observed a few times. CDR3 DNA: TGCGCCAGCAGCCAAGCCCTATCAAGGCCACAGGGCGGGGAGCTGTTTTTT. It translates to CASSQALSRPQGGELFF. V and J are TRBV4-3 and TRBJ2-2; perhaps TRBD1 as D (6 bases). Trimming stripped 1 base from V and 7 bases from J, with 19 bases between. The CDR3 runs 17 residues. Germline CDR1 reads LGHNA; CDR2 reads YSLEER.

V and J are TRBV9 and TRBJ2-6, with TRBD2 matching over 8 bases. This CDR3 contains 17 residues. J lost 2 bases, V lost 4 bases, and 8 bases had no gene match. Per the germline V gene, CDR1 is SGDLS and CDR2 is YYNGEE. The chain's CDR3 is CASSPREGRAGANVLTF. CDR3 nucleotide sequence: TGTGCCAGCAGCCCCCGGGAGGGGCGCGCTGGGGCCAACGTCCTGACTTTC.

This chain links TRBV7-2 with TRBJ1-1; D is undetermined. The germline V gene encodes CDR1 SGHTA and CDR2 FQGNSA. This CDR3 has 14 residues. Deletions cut 1 base from V and 1 base from J, with 7 bases between. The CDR3 protein is CASSLGRRNTEAFF. CDR3 coding DNA: TGTGCCAGCAGCTTAGGTCGGAGGAACACTGAAGCTTTCTTT.

V and J are TRBV7-9 and TRBJ2-7, with 9 bases fitting TRBD1. V dropped 7 bases and J dropped 6; count of bases not matched to a gene: 7. Germline CDR1 is SEHNR and CDR2 is FQNEAQ (reference sequence). The length of the CDR3 is 13 residues. The CDR3 here is CASTPEGQGEQYF. The CDR3 DNA follows: TGTGCCAGCACCCCCGAGGGACAGGGCGAGCAGTACTTC. Full variable domain (rest looked up from reference TRBV7-9 and TRBJ2-7): DTGVSQNPRHKITKRGQNVTFRCDPISEHNRLYWYRQTLGQGPEFLTYFQNEAQLEKSRLLSDRFSAERPKGSFSTLEIQRTEQGDSAMYLCASTPEGQGEQYFGPGTRLTVT.

The J gene is TRBJ1-2, the V gene TRBV27; D possibly corresponds to TRBD1 (6 bases). V was clipped by 2 bases and J by 2 bases, with 6 bases between them. Per germline, CDR1 MNHEY and CDR2 SMNVEV (reference sequence). This CDR3 comprises 13 residues. The CDR3 coding sequence is TGTGCCAGCAGTTTAAGGGGGAACTATGGCTACACCTTC. It encodes CASSLRGNYGYTF.

The rearrangement uses TRBV9 and TRBJ2-1; 12 positions match TRBD2. Germline CDR1 is SGDLS and CDR2 is YYNGEE. The ends lost 3 bases at V and 8 bases at J; junction bases unmatched: 15. The CDR3 sequence is 18 residues long. CDR3 bases: TGTGCCAGCAGCGCCGACCGTAGGGCTAGCGGGGGGGCGGATGAGCAGTTCTTC. It encodes CASSADRRASGGADEQFF.

The chain is built from TRBV28 and TRBJ2-7; no clear D gene. Trimming took off 3 bases at V and 3 bases at J, with 6 bases between the two ends. This CDR3 spans 12 amino acids. CDR1 is MDHEN and CDR2 is SYDVKM in the germline V gene. This CDR3 reads CASSFSYYEQYF. CDR3 sequence (DNA): TGTGCCAGCAGTTTTAGTTACTACGAGCAGTACTTC.

The rearrangement joins TRBV25-1 to TRBJ2-7; 7 positions agree with TRBD1. The CDR3 runs 13 residues. After removal of 8 bases from V and 5 bases from J, the junction contained 9 bases not matched to a gene. Germline CDR1 and CDR2: MGHDK and SYGVNS. The DNA of the CDR3 is TGTGCCAGCGGGAGACAGGGTAGCGACGAGCAGTACTTC. As protein: CASGRQGSDEQYF.

The J gene is TRBJ2-5, the V gene TRBV5-1, with D tentatively TRBD2 (5 bases). V was clipped by 0 bases and J by 1 base, with 13 bases between them. Germline loops: CDR1 SGHRS, CDR2 YFSETQ. CDR3 length: 16 amino acids. This CDR3 is CASSLGPAVIQETQYF. For the CDR3, the DNA is TGCGCCAGCAGCTTGGGGCCAGCGGTGATCCAAGAGACCCAGTACTTC.

With respect to this clone: A junction boundary mismatches the germline segment, possibly from a read error. Other DNA variants within this sample encode the same CDR3. CDR3 DNA: TGCGCCATCAGTTTTCAGGGCAACGAGCAGTACTTC. This gives the protein CAISFQGNEQYF. V gene TRBV10-3 combines with J gene TRBJ2-7; tentatively, D is TRBD1 (5 bases). CDR1 ENHRY and CDR2 SYGVKD come from the germline V gene. The CDR3 spans 12 residues.

V and J are TRBV5-4 and TRBJ1-2; 11 bases are shared with TRBD1. CDR1 and CDR2 (germline): SGHNT, YYREEE (reference sequence). The V segment lost 0 bases and the J segment 7 bases; nucleotides outside the gene matches: 5. This CDR3 has 15 residues. The CDR3 loop is CASSLDPGTGGGYTF. DNA of the CDR3: TGTGCCAGCAGCTTGGACCCCGGGACAGGGGGTGGCTACACCTTC. The full variable domain, its missing parts supplied by reference TRBV5-4 and TRBJ1-2, is ETGVTQSPTHLIKTRGQQVTLRCSSQSGHNTVSWYQQALGQGPQFIFQYYREEENGRGNFPPRFSGLQFPNYSSELNVNALELDDSALYLCASSLDPGTGGGYTFGSGTRLTVV.

This clone was found once. This chain links TRBV5-4 with TRBJ2-7, with D possibly being TRBD2 (5 bases). Germline V lookup: CDR1 SGHNT, CDR2 YYREEE (reference sequence). This CDR3 has 13 residues. Trimming stripped 5 bases from V and 5 bases from J, with 14 bases between. CDR3 bases: TGTGCCAGCAGGAGGGTAGCAGAGGACGAGCAGTACTTC. Translation gives CASRRVAEDEQYF. Looking up the rest from reference TRBV5-4 and TRBJ2-7 gives the full variable domain: ETGVTQSPTHLIKTRGQQVTLRCSSQSGHNTVSWYQQALGQGPQFIFQYYREEENGRGNFPPRFSGLQFPNYSSELNVNALELDDSALYLCASRRVAEDEQYFGPGTRLTVT.

The chain uses TRBV6-6 and TRBJ2-7; D possibly corresponds to TRBD2 (6 bases). Deletions cut 0 bases from V and 1 base from J, with 10 bases between. The CDR3 has 15 amino acids. Germline V lookup: CDR1 MNHNY, CDR2 SVGAGI (reference sequence). The CDR3 loop is CASSYSSGSSYEQYF. The CDR3 nucleotides read TGTGCCAGCAGTTACTCTAGCGGCAGTTCCTACGAGCAGTACTTC.

The V gene is TRBV19, the J gene TRBJ1-2, with a tentative D call TRBD1 (6 bases). This CDR3 is built from 13 residues. V was pared by 5 bases and J by 5 bases, with 12 bases between. Germline lookup yields CDR1 LNHDA and CDR2 SQIVND (reference sequence). This CDR3 reads CASSSQGGYGYTF. The CDR3 DNA is TGTGCCAGTAGTTCTCAAGGGGGATATGGCTACACCTTC. Using reference TRBV19 and TRBJ1-2 for the parts outside the CDR3, the full variable domain is DGGITQSPKYLFRKEGQNVTLSCEQNLNHDAMYWYRQDPGQGLRLIYYSQIVNDFQKGDIAEGYSVSREKKESFPLTVTSAQKNPTAFYLCASSSQGGYGYTFGSGTRLTVV.